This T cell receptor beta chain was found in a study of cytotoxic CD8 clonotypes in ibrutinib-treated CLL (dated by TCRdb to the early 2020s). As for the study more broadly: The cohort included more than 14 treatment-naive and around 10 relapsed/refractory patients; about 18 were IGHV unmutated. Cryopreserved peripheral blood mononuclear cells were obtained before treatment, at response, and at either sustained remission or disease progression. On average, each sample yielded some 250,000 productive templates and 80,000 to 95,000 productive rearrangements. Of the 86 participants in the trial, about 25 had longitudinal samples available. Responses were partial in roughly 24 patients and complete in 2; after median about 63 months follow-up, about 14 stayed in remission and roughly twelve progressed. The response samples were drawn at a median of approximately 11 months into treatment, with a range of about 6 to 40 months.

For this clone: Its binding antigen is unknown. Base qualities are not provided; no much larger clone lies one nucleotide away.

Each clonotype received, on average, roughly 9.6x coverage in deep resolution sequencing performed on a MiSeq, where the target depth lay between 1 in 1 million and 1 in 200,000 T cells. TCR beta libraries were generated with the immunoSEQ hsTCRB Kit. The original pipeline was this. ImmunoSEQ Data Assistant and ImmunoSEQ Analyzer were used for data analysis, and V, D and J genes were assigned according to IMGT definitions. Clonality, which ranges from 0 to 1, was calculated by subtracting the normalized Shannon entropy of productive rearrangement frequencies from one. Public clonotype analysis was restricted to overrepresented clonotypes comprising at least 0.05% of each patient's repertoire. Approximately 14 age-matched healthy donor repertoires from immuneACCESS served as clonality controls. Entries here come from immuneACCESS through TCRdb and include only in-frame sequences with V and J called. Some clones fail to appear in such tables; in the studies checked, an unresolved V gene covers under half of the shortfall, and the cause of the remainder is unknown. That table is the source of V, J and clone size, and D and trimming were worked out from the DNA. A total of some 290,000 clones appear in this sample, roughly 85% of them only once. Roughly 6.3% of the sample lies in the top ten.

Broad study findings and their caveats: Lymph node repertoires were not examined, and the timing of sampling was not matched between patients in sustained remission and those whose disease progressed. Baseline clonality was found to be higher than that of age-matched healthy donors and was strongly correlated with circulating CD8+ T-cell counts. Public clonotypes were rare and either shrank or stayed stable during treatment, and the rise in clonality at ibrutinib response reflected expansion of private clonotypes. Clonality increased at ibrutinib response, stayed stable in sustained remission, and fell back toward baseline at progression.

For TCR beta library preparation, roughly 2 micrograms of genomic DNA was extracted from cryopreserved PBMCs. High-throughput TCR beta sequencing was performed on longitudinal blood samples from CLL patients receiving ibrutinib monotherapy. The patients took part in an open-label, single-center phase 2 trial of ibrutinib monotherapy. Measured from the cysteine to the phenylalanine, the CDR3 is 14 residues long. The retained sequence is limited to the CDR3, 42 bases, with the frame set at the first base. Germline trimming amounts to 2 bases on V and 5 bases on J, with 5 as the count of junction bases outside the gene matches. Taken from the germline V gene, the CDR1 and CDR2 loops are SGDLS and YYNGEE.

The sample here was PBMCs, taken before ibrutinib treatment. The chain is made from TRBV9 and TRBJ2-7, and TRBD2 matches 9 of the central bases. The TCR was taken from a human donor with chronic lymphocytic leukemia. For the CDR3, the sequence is CASSVSGSINEQYF. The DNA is TGTGCCAGCAGCGTTAGCGGGAGTATCAACGAGCAGTACTTC.